This T cell receptor (beta chain) emerged from a study of OX40 agonist ivuxolimab in advanced cancers. Study at large: Ivuxolimab was delivered to patients intravenously every 2 weeks at doses spanning 0.01 to 10 mg/kg. Mean age around 60 years, range about 20 to 79; just over 80% male. Two patients with cutaneous melanoma and one with hepatocellular carcinoma, three in total, showed partial responses.

This clone was found once. The V gene lost 2 bases and the J gene lost 6 bases, with 8 bases spanning the gap. The CDR3 totals 13 residues. In germline, CDR1 is SEHNR, CDR2 FQNEAQ (reference sequence). TCRdb's copy holds only in-frame clones and misses some; the assay was immunoSEQ multiplex PCR. This sample has roughly 74,000 clones, with about four fifths found just once. The sample consisted of CD4+ or CD8+ T cells sorted from blood, taken in a trial of the OX40 agonist ivuxolimab. The chain is built from TRBV7-9 and TRBJ2-1; D may be TRBD2 (5 bases). The clonotype comes from an adult with an advanced solid tumor such as melanoma, head and neck, liver or kidney cancer. The CDR3 reads CASSLTGSNEQFF. The CDR3 nucleotides are TGTGCCAGCAGCTTAACGGGATCCAATGAGCAGTTCTTC. The full variable domain, its missing parts supplied by reference TRBV7-9 and TRBJ2-1, is DTGVSQNPRHKITKRGQNVTFRCDPISEHNRLYWYRQTLGQGPEFLTYFQNEAQLEKSRLLSDRFSAERPKGSFSTLEIQRTEQGDSAMYLCASSLTGSNEQFFGPGTRLTVL.